This T cell receptor (beta chain) was identified in a study of shared clonotypes between healthy human individuals. Study outcomes and limitations: In the sorted subsets, rarefaction showed sequencing was incomplete despite large depth.

Those who donated, Caucasian adults without exception, all lived in Nashville, Tennessee. Trimming stripped 1 base from V and 4 bases from J, with 15 bases between. CDR1 is SGHVS, CDR2 FNYEAQ, per germline. The CDR3 is made up of 16 amino acids. Genomic DNA of every subset was divided equally among multiple immunoSEQ plates. Libraries were prepared by immunoSEQ multiplex PCR; TCRdb keeps only in-frame clonotypes and omits some of them. The sample comprises under 1,100,000 clones, about 77% of which are singletons, and about 1.5% rests with the top ten. For this clone: Its antigen is currently unknown.

The sequence was collected from a man younger than 30 in good health. The sample consisted of memory CD4+ T cells sorted from blood. Subset of the sample: CD45RA-negative fraction. The chain has TRBV7-6 and TRBJ2-3; D call uncertain. The CDR3 nucleotides are TGTGCCAGCAGCTTAGGAATGCTTGGGTTGGCAGATACGCAGTATTTT. This codes for CASSLGMLGLADTQYF.